The present T cell receptor beta chain was sequenced within a study of tumor-infiltrating lymphocytes in primary liver carcinoma. General study findings and limits: Paired tumor-adjacent and tumor-blood samples overlapped less than tumor region pairs did. Tumor top-250-clone fractions significantly exceeded those of blood (p = 0.039).

Per the germline V gene, CDR1 is SQVTM and CDR2 is ANQGSEA. The CDR3 is 13 amino acids. The roughly 18-34 mg bulk tissue piece was not sorted before simultaneous RNA and DNA extraction. A constant-region primer served to make TCR beta cDNA from approximately 490 ng total RNA. For TCR beta, libraries were produced by three nested multiplex PCR rounds using slightly modified ARM-PCR. Amplification in the first two PCR rounds was performed using TRBV1-TRBV30 forward primers and a C-beta reverse primer for 10 cycles each. Each CDR3 protein is one row after TCRdb ran MiXCR on the multiplex PCR reads. This table holds about 130,000 distinct CDR3 sequences, around 64% found once. Note on this clonotype: The target antigen is unknown. One end of the junction does not line up with germline, which may come from a read error.

The sequence came from a woman aged 60-75 years with primary liver carcinoma and hepatitis B virus infection. This chain joins TRBV29-1 and TRBJ1-2, with D maybe TRBD1 (6 bases). Sequenced sample: liver tumor tissue from sampling region 3. Subset indicated: tumor region T3, left-lateral pole. CDR3 nucleotides: TGCAGCGTCCCGGGGGGCAGAAACTATGGTTACACCTTC. It translates to CSVPGGRNYGYTF. Variable domain in full (rest from reference TRBV29-1 and TRBJ1-2): SAVISQKPSRDICQRGTSLTIQCQVDSQVTMMFWYRQQPGQSLTLIATANQGSEATYESGFVIDKFPISRPNLTFSTLTVSNMSPEDSSIYLCSVPGGRNYGYTFGSGTRLTVV.